The clone carrying this TCR beta chain was seen more than once but under ten times. Its antigen is undetermined. This entry belongs to a study of blood T cells in healthy people across ages. General study results and limits: Observed TCR beta diversity showed a strong correlation with the percentage of naive T cells as measured by flow cytometry. TCR beta diversity per million T cells fell roughly linearly with age.

CDR3 length: 15 residues. V trimming: 6 bases; J trimming: 4 bases; junction bases outside the gene matches: 9. Germline assignment: CDR1 DFQATT and CDR2 SNEGSKA (reference sequence). A sample-barcoded 5' primer and a J-beta primer mix were used in a second PCR of roughly 7 to 12 cycles. A single record per CDR3 protein comes from TCRdb applying MiXCR to the 5' RACE reads. The sample has hundreds of thousands of distinct CDR3 sequences; about three fifths are singletons. The specimen sequenced was blood. V usage is TRBV20-1 and J usage is TRBJ2-1; 10 bases are a match to TRBD1. This clonotype was obtained from a man aged 30-40 years in good health. CDR3 in amino acids: CSAAPGQGLYNEQFF. As DNA, the CDR3 is TGCAGTGCCGCGCCGGGACAGGGGCTATACAATGAGCAGTTCTTC.